The entry below describes one T cell receptor beta chain. Its antigen is not known. This record belongs to a study of T cells after yellow fever vaccination. Study-level results: Most primary-vaccination clones recurred post-booster (about 96% CD4, around 90% CD8).

TCRdb re-called the 5' RACE reads with MiXCR, one entry per CDR3 protein. The table records a few hundred thousand distinct CDR3 sequences, approximately 4% of them present only once. The CDR3 consists of 14 residues. Germline assignment: CDR1 LGHDT and CDR2 YNNKEL (reference sequence). V shed 3 bases and J shed 2 bases, with 9 bases lying between them. The chain links TRBV3-1 to TRBJ2-3; maybe TRBD2 (6 bases). Specimen: PBMCs, collected 5 days after the yellow fever booster vaccination. The receptor comes from a young man who received the YFV17D yellow fever vaccine. DNA of the CDR3: TGTGCCAGCAGCCAGACTAGAAACACAGATACGCAGTATTTT. Its translation is CASSQTRNTDTQYF.